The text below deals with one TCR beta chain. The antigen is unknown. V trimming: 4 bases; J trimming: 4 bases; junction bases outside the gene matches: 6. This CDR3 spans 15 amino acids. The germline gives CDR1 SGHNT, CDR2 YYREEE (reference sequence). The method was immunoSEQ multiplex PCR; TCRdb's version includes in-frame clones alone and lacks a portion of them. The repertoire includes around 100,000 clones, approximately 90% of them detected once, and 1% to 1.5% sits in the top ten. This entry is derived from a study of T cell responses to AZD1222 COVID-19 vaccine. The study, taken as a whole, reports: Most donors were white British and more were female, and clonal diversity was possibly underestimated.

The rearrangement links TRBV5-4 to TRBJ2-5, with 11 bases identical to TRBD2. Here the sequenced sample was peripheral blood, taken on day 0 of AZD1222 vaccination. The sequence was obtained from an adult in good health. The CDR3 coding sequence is TGTGCCAGCAGCCCGGAGGGGACTAGCGGAGAGACCCAGTACTTC. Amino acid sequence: CASSPEGTSGETQYF.